This T cell receptor (beta chain) was observed in a study of CD8 T cells in Susac syndrome. General observations from the study: A relatively small number of individuals underwent TCR sequencing and HLA analysis.

From blood CD8+ and CD4+ T cells, the TCR beta chain was sequenced. Healthy donors, matched for age and sex, constituted the control group. Trimming at V came to 6 bases and at J to 9 bases, leaving 12 bases not matched to a gene. The CDR3 contains 15 residues. CDR1 and CDR2 (germline): SGHAT, FQNNGV. Regarding this clonotype: The target antigen is unknown.

The authors reverse transcribed about 0.5 to 1 ug RNA with random hexamers. The method of amplification for TCR beta CDR3 was immunoSEQ multiplex PCR, covering 54 Vbeta and 13 Jbeta. From the immunoSEQ multiplex PCR reads, TCRdb called clonotypes with MiXCR, one entry per CDR3 protein. There are 25,000 to 30,000 distinct CDR3 sequences in the sample; around 94% occur only once, and about 0.27% lies in the top ten. The sequencing input was CD8+ T cells from PBMCs. The source is a human donor in good health. The chain carries TRBV11-2 and TRBJ2-1; TRBD1 matches at 9 bases. The CDR3 bases are TGTGCCAGCAGAATTCCGGGACAGGGCATTAGTGAGCAGTTCTTC. Protein product: CASRIPGQGISEQFF.